Included here is one T cell receptor (beta chain) sequence, with context. Its target is not known. Germline CDR1 MNHEY, CDR2 SVGAGI. V lost 1 base and J 8 bases, leaving 14 bases between the germline ends. The length of the CDR3 is 14 residues. This sample was taken from a study of T-cell memory formation after mild COVID-19. Overall study: There were largely donor-specific TCR clusters. Study-wide findings and caveats: Within pre-infection memory, some responding clones were found, suggesting cross-reactive memory joined.

TCRdb ran MiXCR on the 5' RACE reads and lists one entry per CDR3 protein. The sample holds 250,000 or so distinct CDR3 sequences, more than 8% seen once. The TCR was taken from a man aged 18 to 30 who had mild COVID-19 (a few samples of this study predate the infection). Cell type and time point are not known. V is TRBV6-5 and J is TRBJ1-2; D may be TRBD1 (5 bases). The sequencing input was PBMCs or a T cell subset sorted from them (not recorded which). This CDR3 is CASSYLPRVRGYTF. In DNA, the CDR3 is TGTGCCAGCAGTTACTTACCCAGGGTGCGGGGCTACACCTTC.